This TCR beta chain was identified in a study of cytomegalovirus exposure and HLA in healthy donors. The PCR ran on 60 Vbeta and 13 Jbeta primers. Original handling: A later analysis counted around 74 million unique TCR beta chains, roughly 11 million shared. Here immunoSEQ multiplex PCR was the method, and the copy in TCRdb shows in-frame clones only, minus some. From that table come the V and J calls and clone size; the DNA was used to work out D and trimming. The sample includes 100,000 to 150,000 clones, about 81% of them seen just once. General study points: Certain sequence variants were highly shared and formed a cluster, and this cluster was likely a sequencing artifact.

Trimming took off 0 bases at V and 6 bases at J, with 12 bases between the two ends. This CDR3 comprises 15 residues. Germline CDR1 and CDR2: LGHNA and YNFKEQ. This clone was seen more than once but under ten times. Its antigen is unidentified. The genes are TRBV4-2 and TRBJ1-5, with D uncertain. Sample: PBMCs. The sequence derives from a young woman in good health and CMV-seronegative. Here the CDR3 DNA reads TGTGCCAGCAGCCAAGAAGGCGGGGTCAGTCAGCCCCAGCATTTT. This sequence encodes CASSQEGGVSQPQHF.